Each of the 29 T cell receptor beta chains below was sequenced from the same sample in a study of T cells after yellow fever vaccination. Using its own MiXCR run on the 5' RACE reads, TCRdb lists one record per CDR3 protein. Among 450,000 to 550,000 distinct CDR3 sequences, 21% were seen once, and the ten largest hold about 16%. This material consisted of PBMCs, taken 21 days after the first yellow fever vaccination. The receptors shown here come from a man between 18 and 29 years old who received the YFV17D yellow fever vaccine.

This clonotype was detected only a few times. The genes are TRBV29-1 and TRBJ2-3, with D unresolved. The CDR3 is 13 amino acids. Germline loops: CDR1 SQVTM, CDR2 ANQGSEA. V was shortened by 6 bases and J by 0 bases, with 10 bases between the two germline ends. For the CDR3, the DNA is TGCAGCGTAATAACGGGTAGCACAGATACGCAGTATTTT. Translation: CSVITGSTDTQYF.

The rearrangement joins TRBV5-1 to TRBJ1-1; D is possibly TRBD1 (5 bases). Germline CDR1 SGHRS, CDR2 YFSETQ. The CDR3 loop spans 15 amino acids. V was pared by 0 bases and J by 0 bases, with 9 bases between. The CDR3 DNA reads TGCGCCAGCAGCTTGGAAGCAGGGATGAACACTGAAGCTTTCTTT. This translates into CASSLEAGMNTEAFF.

This clonotype was detected a few times. This chain connects TRBV4-3 to TRBJ2-2; 14 positions match TRBD2. CDR1 is LGHNA, CDR2 YSLEER, per germline. The CDR3 consists of 20 residues. With 0 bases clipped from V and 1 base from J, the junction kept 7 bases outside the gene matches. In nucleotides, the CDR3 is TGCGCCAGCAGCCAAGATCGTTCCGGGACTAGCGGGGGGAACACCGGGGAGCTGTTTTTT. As protein: CASSQDRSGTSGGNTGELFF.

This clonotype has more than one count but fewer than ten. This chain joins TRBV2 and TRBJ2-5; 9 bases fit TRBD2. J gave up 2 bases and V 7 bases, and 8 bases lay outside the gene matches. The CDR3 covers 15 residues. The V gene's germline CDR1 is SNHLY and CDR2 FYNNEI. Here the CDR3 reads CASNSASGAQETQYF. Written as DNA, the CDR3 is TGTGCCAGCAATTCCGCTAGCGGGGCACAAGAGACCCAGTACTTC.

This clonotype was counted a few times. This sequence joins TRBV18 and TRBJ2-3; D may correspond to TRBD1 or TRBD2 (5 bases each). Deletions cut 3 bases from V and 1 base from J, with 11 bases between. In germline, CDR1 is KGHSH, CDR2 LQKENI. The CDR3 totals 15 residues. CDR3 DNA sequence: TGTGCCAGCTCACCGTGGGACGGTGGCACAGATACGCAGTATTTT. Its translation: CASSPWDGGTDTQYF.

The chain uses TRBV9 and TRBJ2-7; 11 bases are a match to TRBD2. With V trimmed by 4 bases and J by 3 bases, 3 bases remained unmatched. Germline V CDR1 and CDR2: SGDLS, YYNGEE. The CDR3 runs 14 residues. This CDR3 is CASSLSGGVYEQYF. The CDR3 DNA follows: TGTGCCAGCAGCCTTAGCGGGGGGGTCTACGAGCAGTACTTC. The full variable domain, with the rest looked up from reference TRBV9 and TRBJ2-7, is DSGVTQTPKHLITATGQRVTLRCSPRSGDLSVYWYQQSLDQGLQFLIQYYNGEERAKGNILERFSAQQFPDLHSELNLSSLELGDSALYFCASSLSGGVYEQYFGPGTRLTVT.

This chain links TRBV10-3 with TRBJ1-3; 8 bases are shared with TRBD1. This CDR3 is built from 14 residues. Germline V CDR1 and CDR2: ENHRY, SYGVKD. The V gene end was trimmed by 6 bases and the J gene end by 2 bases; junction bases not matched to a gene: 3. The CDR3: CAIRSDRAGNTIYF. For the CDR3, the DNA is TGTGCCATCAGATCGGACAGGGCTGGAAACACCATATATTTT.

J is TRBJ2-7 and V is TRBV20-1, with TRBD2 matching 8 bases. Per the germline V gene, CDR1 is DFQATT and CDR2 is SNEGSKA (reference sequence). This CDR3 comprises 15 residues. After removal of 3 bases from V and 0 bases from J, the junction contained 7 bases not matched to a gene. CDR3 bases: TGCAGTGCTAGCTCCCATAGCGGGGCCTCCTACGAGCAGTACTTC. It translates to CSASSHSGASYEQYF.

V and J are TRBV15 and TRBJ2-7, with D tentatively TRBD1 or TRBD2 (6 bases each). The germline V gene encodes CDR1 LNHNV and CDR2 YYDKDF (reference sequence). This CDR3 is built from 16 residues. V shed 0 bases and J shed 6 bases, with 18 bases lying between them. CDR3 in DNA: TGTGCCACCAGCAGAGATCTATTAGGGGGGACCCCCGAGCAGTACGTC. Translating it yields CATSRDLLGGTPEQYV.

This sequence joins TRBV20-1 and TRBJ2-7, with D maybe TRBD2 (5 bases). The V gene lost 0 bases and the J gene lost 0 bases, with 6 bases spanning the gap. The V gene's germline CDR1 is DFQATT and CDR2 SNEGSKA (reference sequence). The CDR3 totals 13 residues. CDR3 loop: CSARDTSSYEQYF. DNA for the CDR3: TGCAGTGCTAGAGATACTAGCTCCTACGAGCAGTACTTC.

The V gene is TRBV9, the J gene TRBJ2-1; 10 bases line up with TRBD2. Per germline, CDR1 SGDLS and CDR2 YYNGEE. Germline trimming cut 3 bases from V and 7 bases from J; bases unmatched to any gene: 10. The CDR3 extends over 16 amino acids. CDR3 loop: CASSARSGGHSNEQFF. DNA of the CDR3: TGTGCCAGCAGCGCCCGTAGCGGGGGGCACTCTAATGAGCAGTTCTTC.

This clonotype appeared a few times. This sequence joins TRBV3-1 and TRBJ2-2; D gene unclear. This CDR3 is built from 15 residues. V shed 4 bases and J shed 2 bases, with 11 bases lying between them. Germline lookup yields CDR1 LGHDT and CDR2 YNNKEL (reference sequence). The CDR3 DNA follows: TGTGCCAGCAGCCGCCGCGGTTTCAACACCGGGGAGCTGTTTTTT. Translating gives CASSRRGFNTGELFF.

The genes are TRBV5-1 and TRBJ2-6, with a possible D match to TRBD1 (7 bases). CDR3 length: 17 amino acids. The V and J ends lost 4 bases and 1 base respectively, with 15 bases between them. Germline CDR1 is SGHRS and CDR2 is YFSETQ. The CDR3 sequence: CASSPQGGTSGANVLTF. In DNA form, the CDR3 reads TGCGCCAGCAGCCCTCAGGGGGGTACTTCTGGGGCCAACGTCCTGACTTTC.

V and J are TRBV14 and TRBJ2-1; a weak D match, TRBD1 (6 bases). Trimming stripped 0 bases from V and 7 bases from J, with 19 bases between. The germline V gene encodes CDR1 SGHDN and CDR2 FVKESK. This CDR3 comprises 17 residues. CDR3 bases: TGTGCCAGCAGCCAAGATTCTAGCTACAGGGAGAGGAATGAGCAGTTCTTC. It is translated as CASSQDSSYRERNEQFF.

The chain has TRBV29-1 and TRBJ2-3; a possible D gene is TRBD2 (5 bases). V was trimmed by 6 bases and J by 4 bases, leaving 11 bases between them. Germline V lookup: CDR1 SQVTM, CDR2 ANQGSEA. This CDR3 has 12 residues. The CDR3 region has the DNA TGCAGCGTGCCCGAGGGCTCAGATACGCAGTATTTT. This sequence encodes CSVPEGSDTQYF.

This clonotype has ten or more counts. The chain combines TRBV5-1 with TRBJ2-5, with 13 bases matching TRBD2. The germline gives CDR1 SGHRS, CDR2 YFSETQ. J lost 1 base, V lost 4 bases, and 4 bases had no gene match. CDR3 size: 16 residues. CDR3 loop: CASSPGTSGAQETQYF. The CDR3 DNA follows: TGCGCCAGCAGCCCCGGGACTAGCGGGGCCCAAGAGACCCAGTACTTC.

This clonotype has just a few counts. The chain uses TRBV6-5 and TRBJ2-5; possible D gene TRBD2, 6 bases. This CDR3 is 15 amino acids long. Deletions cut 1 base from V and 4 bases from J, with 13 bases between. Germline CDR1 is MNHEY and CDR2 is SVGAGI. This chain's CDR3 is CASSYYGGRGETQYF. CDR3 DNA: TGTGCCAGCAGTTACTACGGGGGTAGAGGAGAGACCCAGTACTTC.

In the case of this clonotype: The junction departs from germline at one end; a sequencing error may be responsible. The rearrangement joins TRBV9 to TRBJ2-5, with 8 positions matching TRBD2. This CDR3 comprises 15 residues. Germline CDR1 is SGDLS and CDR2 is YYNGEE. The CDR3 here is CASSVAGTSGETHYF. DNA for the CDR3: TGTGCCAGCAGCGTAGCTGGGACTAGTGGTGAGACCCATTACTTC.

The rearrangement links TRBV25-1 to TRBJ2-3; either TRBD1 or TRBD2 may supply D (5 bases each). The germline V gene encodes CDR1 MGHDK and CDR2 SYGVNS. V shed 3 bases and J shed 4 bases, with 8 bases lying between them. The CDR3 runs 13 residues. The CDR3 DNA sequence: TGTGCCAGCAGTGATCCGGGGCCAGATACGCAGTATTTT. It yields the protein CASSDPGPDTQYF.

This clonotype showed up just a few times. CDR3 sequence reads: CASSYRHTGELFF. The CDR3 DNA follows: TGTGCCAGCAGTTACCGTCACACCGGGGAGCTGTTTTTT. The chain combines TRBV6-5 with TRBJ2-2; no definite D call. The CDR3 has 13 amino acids. Trimming removed 2 bases at V and 3 bases at J, with 4 bases between. The germline CDR1 and CDR2 sequences are MNHEY and SVGAGI.

This clonotype was seen a few times. This sequence joins TRBV7-2 and TRBJ2-1, with TRBD2 identical over 9 bases. The CDR3 length is 17 residues. CDR1 and CDR2 from the germline V gene are SGHTA and FQGNSA. J lost 6 bases, V lost 3 bases, and 12 bases had no gene match. The CDR3 region has the DNA TGTGCCAGCAGCTTTCGACGCGGGGGGGCCCTCGGCAATGAGCAGTTCTTC. It encodes CASSFRRGGALGNEQFF.

J is TRBJ2-3 and V is TRBV10-1, with TRBD2 matching over 9 bases. Trimming at V came to 0 bases and at J to 6 bases, leaving 1 base not matched to a gene. CDR1 and CDR2 from the germline V gene are WNHNN and SYGVQD (reference sequence). The CDR3 loop spans 14 amino acids. CDR3 region: CASSESAGGDTQYF. In DNA, the CDR3 is TGCGCCAGCAGTGAGTCGGCGGGGGGGGATACGCAGTATTTT.

The CDR3, as DNA: TGCAGTGCTATTGGACATACGAACACTGAAGCTTTCTTT. It encodes CSAIGHTNTEAFF. This chain uses TRBV20-1 with TRBJ1-1, with D perhaps matching TRBD1 (5 bases). Trimming cost V 4 bases and J 1 base, with 10 bases left between them. This CDR3 is 13 amino acids long. The germline V gene encodes CDR1 DFQATT and CDR2 SNEGSKA (reference sequence).

This clonotype was seen only a few times. This chain links TRBV28 with TRBJ2-3; D possibly corresponds to TRBD2 (5 bases). This CDR3 contains 14 residues. Looked up from germline, CDR1 is MDHEN and CDR2 is SYDVKM. V lost 4 bases to trimming and J lost 0 bases, with 8 bases between them. Here the CDR3 DNA reads TGTGCCAGCAGTTCCCCGGGGAGCACAGATACGCAGTATTTT. Encoded protein: CASSSPGSTDTQYF.

The rearrangement uses TRBV20-1 and TRBJ1-5; D may be TRBD1 (5 bases). V lost 3 bases and J lost 1, with 13 bases in between. From germline, CDR1 is DFQATT and CDR2 SNEGSKA (reference sequence). The CDR3 spans 15 residues. The CDR3 region is CSARPPGGSNQPQHF. CDR3 DNA sequence: TGCAGTGCTAGGCCCCCGGGGGGGAGCAATCAGCCCCAGCATTTT.

This clonotype was picked up one time. This rearrangement joins TRBV7-9 to TRBJ2-2, with TRBD1 matching over 9 bases. V was pared by 5 bases and J by 2 bases, with 9 bases of the junction left unmatched. The CDR3 covers 17 residues. Germline V gene data show CDR1 as SEHNR and CDR2 as FQNEAQ (reference sequence). CDR3 nucleotide sequence: TGTGCCAGCAGCCGTCCTCCGGGACAGGGTAACACCGGGGAGCTGTTTTTT. Residues: CASSRPPGQGNTGELFF.

This clonotype showed up just a few times. This sequence joins TRBV5-1 and TRBJ1-1; the D is unclear. CDR1 is SGHRS and CDR2 is YFSETQ in the germline V gene. This CDR3 is built from 15 residues. Deletions cut 4 bases from V and 4 bases from J, with 17 bases between. CDR3 sequence reads: CASSPSTGIITEAFF. CDR3 nucleotide sequence: TGCGCCAGCAGCCCCTCGACGGGGATAATCACTGAAGCTTTCTTT.

CDR3 protein: CASSPGTSHTEAFF. Here the CDR3 DNA reads TGTGCCAGCAGTCCAGGCACCTCACACACTGAAGCTTTCTTT. The chain links TRBV9 to TRBJ1-1; D is unclear. Looked up from germline, CDR1 is SGDLS and CDR2 is YYNGEE. V lost 5 bases to trimming and J lost 3 bases, with 14 bases between them. The CDR3 length is 14 residues.

The gene calls are TRBV4-3 and TRBJ2-7; D is uncertain. The CDR3 covers 13 residues. With 1 base removed from V and 4 bases from J, the gap between germline ends came to 8 bases. Germline-derived CDR1 and CDR2 are LGHNA and YSLEER. CDR3 DNA: TGCGCCAGCAGCCAAGGGGTCGAATACGAGCAGTACTTC. Translation: CASSQGVEYEQYF.